This paragraph reports one TCR beta chain. The antigen is undetermined. Each PCR replicate from the sorted subsets contained about 180 ng DNA, which is around 30,000 T cell genomes. Data came from immunoSEQ multiplex PCR; TCRdb stores just in-frame clones and leaves some out. The sample contains over a million clones, 95% to 99% of which appear only once. These data belong to a study of shared clonotypes between healthy human individuals. CDR1 is MDHEN, CDR2 SYDVKM, per germline. This CDR3 is 12 amino acids long. V shed 7 bases and J shed 4 bases, with 10 bases lying between them. General study points: It was the non-shared clonotypes that had lower generation probabilities than clonotypes shared by all four donors. Naive CD4 clonotypes overlapped across a handful of donors at approximately 4.5%.

The chain carries TRBV28 and TRBJ2-5; perhaps TRBD2 as D (6 bases). Material: naive CD4+ T cells sorted from blood. Subset in this sample: CD45RA+ positively selected. The clonotype comes from a man aged 25 to 40 in good health. CDR3 sequence reads: CASTVGGETQYF. The CDR3 region has the DNA TGTGCCAGCACCGTCGGGGGAGAGACCCAGTACTTC.